The present T cell receptor (beta chain) was sequenced within a study of Ad26.COV2.S vaccination and SARS-CoV-2 variants. TCRdb's copy holds only in-frame clones and misses some; the assay was immunoSEQ multiplex PCR. Among more than 300,000 clones listed, 85% were seen once. Points from the study as a whole: Reportedly, after vaccination the spike-specific CD8+ and CD4+ T cell responses displayed substantial breadth.

In regard to this clone: What it binds is unknown.

The treatment: approximately 18 received Ad26.COV2.S at low or high dose, single or two shots; about 5 received placebo; per-sample allocation not given. Sampling was done on day 63 after the first vaccine or placebo injection. Donor was an adult aged 18-55 years in Boston. This receptor was identified in a person between 18 and 59 years old who received the Ad26.COV2.S COVID-19 vaccine or a placebo. Material: peripheral blood, obtained in a trial of Ad26.COV2.S vaccine versus placebo.

The CDR3 sequence: CASSQYPISSGNTIYF. The CDR3, as DNA: TGTGCCAGCAGCCAGTATCCCATTAGCTCTGGAAACACCATATATTTT. V gene TRBV7-2 combines with J gene TRBJ1-3; D is unclear. CDR1 SGHTA and CDR2 FQGNSA come from the germline V gene. V shed 5 bases and J shed 0 bases, with 14 bases lying between them. The CDR3 is made up of 16 amino acids. The entire variable domain, with the rest obtained from reference TRBV7-2 and TRBJ1-3, is as follows: GAGVSQSPSNKVTEKGKDVELRCDPISGHTALYWYRQSLGQGLEFLIYFQGNSAPDKSGLPSDRFSAERTGGSVSTLTIQRTQQEDSAVYLCASSQYPISSGNTIYFGEGSWLTVV.